The subject of this entry is one TCR beta chain. These data belong to a study of blood T cell repertoires in COVID-19. Study at large: Acute and convalescent COVID-19 specimens originated in the United States, Italy and Spain. Sources were T cells, B-cell-depleted T cells, or PBMCs; the material itself was cDNA or gDNA.

Germline lookup yields CDR1 SEHNR and CDR2 FQNEAQ (reference sequence). CDR3 size: 14 residues. Trimming removed 0 bases from V and 7 bases from J, with 13 bases in between. Original processing methods: Reference gene primer amplification yielded estimated nucleated cell counts. Method: immunoSEQ multiplex PCR; TCRdb's copy keeps in-frame clones and lacks some. Clone size and V and J calls were adopted from that table, with D and trimming inferred from the DNA. The sample consists of just over 250,000 clones, more than 75% of them appearing once. This clonotype originated in a middle-aged man who had recovered from COVID-19. Sequenced sample: peripheral blood. V usage is TRBV7-9 and J usage is TRBJ2-7; weak D call: TRBD1 (6 bases). The CDR3 bases are TGTGCCAGCAGCTTAGCCTCAGGGGTAGGTGAGCAGTACTTC. Protein sequence: CASSLASGVGEQYF.